This T cell receptor beta chain was recovered during a study of T-cell reconstitution after alpha-beta-depleted transplantation in children. The junction had 3 bases not matched to a gene; V was cut back by 6 bases and J by 0 bases. The CDR3 loop spans 15 amino acids. Turning to this clonotype: No antigen is known for it.

The study, taken as a whole, reports: For some patients, TCRbeta diversity was high at day 60 because of recipient T cells and thymic progenitors that survived. Reportedly, only several hundred clones from non-depleted graft cells drove alpha-beta T-cell counts at about two months. The authors attributed T-cell counts and diversity one year after transplant mostly to newly produced T cells.

As it was prepared, the TCRbeta library received unique molecular identifiers. A single record per CDR3 protein comes from TCRdb applying MiXCR to the PCR reads. The data hold about 440,000 distinct CDR3 sequences, with 43% observed a single time. The receptor's source is a girl under 10 years old with aplastic anemia, due to receive a stem cell transplant. The sequenced sample was PBMCs, obtained before TCRalphabeta/CD19-depleted stem cell transplant. The chain has TRBV12-3 or TRBV12-4 and TRBJ2-7; 12 bases line up with TRBD2. CDR3 protein: CASSWGLAGSYEQYF. As DNA, the CDR3 is TGTGCCAGCAGCTGGGGACTAGCGGGCTCCTACGAGCAGTACTTC.